A single sample gave rise to the 26 T cell receptor beta chains below, sequenced in a study of OX40 agonist ivuxolimab in advanced cancers. Clones were sequenced by immunoSEQ multiplex PCR, and TCRdb holds only the in-frame ones, with some missing. This sample carries more than 65,000 clones, approximately 84% of them seen once, and the ten largest clones take around 25%. The specimen comprised CD4+ or CD8+ T cells sorted from blood, sampled in a trial of the OX40 agonist ivuxolimab. Source of these receptors: an adult with an advanced solid tumor such as melanoma, head and neck, liver or kidney cancer.

This sequence joins TRBV28 and TRBJ2-5; D remains unclear. CDR3 length equals 15 residues. V gave up 5 bases and J gave up 3 bases, with 16 bases separating them. CDR1 and CDR2 (germline): MDHEN, SYDVKM. The CDR3 spells CASSPYAQAKETQYF. The CDR3 DNA reads as TGTGCCAGCAGTCCATACGCGCAGGCCAAAGAGACCCAGTACTTC. Supplemented by reference TRBV28 and TRBJ2-5, the full variable domain reads DVKVTQSSRYLVKRTGEKVFLECVQDMDHENMFWYRQDPGLGLRLIYFSYDVKMKEKGDIPEGYSVSREKKERFSLILESASTNQTSMYLCASSPYAQAKETQYFGPGTRLLVL.

This chain uses TRBV4-3 with TRBJ2-7; D is uncertain. This CDR3 is built from 15 residues. Per germline, CDR1 LGHNA and CDR2 YSLEER. V was pared by 4 bases and J by 2 bases, with 15 bases between. For the CDR3, the DNA is TGCGCCAGCAGCCCCACCGAGAGGAACCCCTACGAGCAGTACTTC. Translation: CASSPTERNPYEQYF.

In DNA, the CDR3 is TGTGCCAGCAGCTTAGCGCCTGGGACAGGGACTGCTTTCTTT. Amino acids: CASSLAPGTGTAFF. J is TRBJ1-1 and V is TRBV7-2; 9 positions agree with TRBD1. Germline values: CDR1 SGHTA, CDR2 FQGNSA. CDR3 length: 14 amino acids. The V segment lost 0 bases and the J segment 11 bases; nucleotides outside the gene matches: 7.

The genes are TRBV7-2 and TRBJ2-5, with TRBD2 matching 13 bases. The CDR3 is made up of 15 amino acids. With V trimmed by 1 base and J by 9 bases, 5 bases remained unmatched. Per the germline V gene, CDR1 is SGHTA and CDR2 is FQGNSA. The DNA for the CDR3 is TGTGCCAGCAGCTTAGAAGGACTAGCGGGGGTGGCCCAGTACTTC. Translation gives CASSLEGLAGVAQYF.

The chain recombines TRBV28 with TRBJ1-6; D gene uncertain. Germline V gene data show CDR1 as MDHEN and CDR2 as SYDVKM. The CDR3 covers 11 residues. The V end was cut by 8 bases, the J end by 7 bases, with 6 bases between. Here the CDR3 DNA reads TGTGCCAGCGAACAGAATTCACCCCTCCACTTT. Its translation: CASEQNSPLHF.

Concerning this clone itself: The junction differs from germline at one of its ends, possibly a read error. The rearrangement uses TRBV28 and TRBJ1-6, with D uncertain. There are 17 residues in the CDR3. Germline V CDR1 and CDR2: MDHEN, SYDVKM. CDR3 in amino acids: CASTHPWTVNLNSPPHF. CDR3 nucleotides: TGTGCCAGCACTCATCCCTGGACCGTCAACCTTAATTCACCCCCCCACTTT.

This clone has just one count. J is TRBJ2-2 and V is TRBV29-1; 7 bases are a match to TRBD1. The J segment lost 5 bases and the V segment lost 7 bases, leaving 7 bases of the junction unmatched. The CDR3 is 13 residues long. Germline V gene sequence: CDR1 SQVTM, CDR2 ANQGSEA. The CDR3: CSGNRGGTGELFF. CDR3 sequence (DNA): TGCAGCGGGAACAGGGGTGGGACCGGGGAGCTGTTTTTT.

The V call is TRBV19, the J call TRBJ1-5; a weak D match, TRBD1 (6 bases). This CDR3 contains 14 residues. CDR1 LNHDA and CDR2 SQIVND come from the germline V gene (reference sequence). Trimming left V 10 bases short and J 3 bases short, with 16 bases between. CDR3 sequence (DNA): TGTGCCACCTCGACCGGACAGCTCAATCAGCCCCAGCATTTT. Protein sequence: CATSTGQLNQPQHF. Looking up the rest from reference TRBV19 and TRBJ1-5 gives the full variable domain: DGGITQSPKYLFRKEGQNVTLSCEQNLNHDAMYWYRQDPGQGLRLIYYSQIVNDFQKGDIAEGYSVSREKKESFPLTVTSAQKNPTAFYLCATSTGQLNQPQHFGDGTRLSIL.

The chain carries TRBV28 and TRBJ1-1, with D maybe TRBD1 (6 bases). Trimming took off 8 bases at V and 1 base at J, with 17 bases between the two ends. The germline V gene has CDR1 MDHEN and CDR2 SYDVKM. This CDR3 spans 15 amino acids. CDR3 region: CASYQGSAGNTEAFF. CDR3 sequence (DNA): TGTGCCAGCTATCAGGGGTCGGCGGGGAACACTGAAGCTTTCTTT.

This sequence joins TRBV11-2 and TRBJ1-3, with 7 nucleotides matching TRBD1. The CDR3 is 16 residues long. The V and J ends lost 1 base and 0 bases, in that order; junction bases with no gene match: 3. Looked up from germline, CDR1 is SGHAT and CDR2 is FQNNGV. CDR3 region: CASSLGQGLSGNTIYF. CDR3 DNA sequence: TGTGCCAGCAGCTTAGGACAGGGACTCTCTGGAAACACCATATATTTT.

This chain joins TRBV5-8 and TRBJ2-7; no definite D call. The ends were cut back, 3 bases at V and 6 bases at J, with 16 bases in the middle. Germline V gene lookup returns CDR1 SGHTS and CDR2 YDEGEE. This CDR3 has 14 amino acids. In DNA form, the CDR3 reads TGTGCCAGCAGCTACCTCTTGGAGTCCGGCGAGCAGTACTTC. As protein: CASSYLLESGEQYF.

CDR3 in DNA: TGCGCCAGCAGCTTGGGTCCCCTCGGCAGCCAAGAGACCCAGTACTTC. It yields the protein CASSLGPLGSQETQYF. This rearrangement joins TRBV5-1 to TRBJ2-5; D unresolved. Looked up from germline, CDR1 is SGHRS and CDR2 is YFSETQ. CDR3 length: 16 amino acids. V gave up 0 bases and J gave up 1 base, with 13 bases separating them.

V is TRBV25-1 and J is TRBJ2-7; D is tentatively TRBD1 or TRBD2 (5 bases each). Germline values: CDR1 MGHDK, CDR2 SYGVNS. Trimming stripped 10 bases from V and 2 bases from J, with 18 bases between. The CDR3 has 14 residues. CDR3 DNA: TGTGCCACCCAGGTACAGCAGGGAGCCTACGAGCAGTACTTC. Encoded protein: CATQVQQGAYEQYF.

This clone was observed a handful of times. The chain has TRBV28 and TRBJ1-4; D not certain. Trimming stripped 7 bases from V and 8 bases from J, with 20 bases between. This CDR3 has 15 residues. Germline CDR1 MDHEN, CDR2 SYDVKM. The CDR3 here is CASKPEFAFREKLFF. The CDR3 coding sequence is TGTGCCAGCAAACCCGAGTTTGCGTTCCGAGAAAAACTGTTTTTT. The full variable domain, its missing parts supplied by reference TRBV28 and TRBJ1-4, is DVKVTQSSRYLVKRTGEKVFLECVQDMDHENMFWYRQDPGLGLRLIYFSYDVKMKEKGDIPEGYSVSREKKERFSLILESASTNQTSMYLCASKPEFAFREKLFFGSGTQLSVL.

The V and J genes are TRBV5-4 and TRBJ1-6, with D unresolved. The CDR3 loop spans 12 amino acids. Germline CDR1 reads SGHNT; CDR2 reads YYREEE (reference sequence). The V end lost 6 bases, the J end lost 6 bases, and 7 bases lay between the germline ends. The CDR3 sequence: CASKLSNSPLHF. CDR3 bases: TGTGCCAGCAAACTTAGTAATTCACCCCTCCACTTT.

V and J are TRBV6-6 and TRBJ2-2; D remains unclear. The CDR3 is made up of 15 amino acids. Germline-derived CDR1 and CDR2 are MNHNY and SVGAGI (reference sequence). Trimming took 2 bases from V and 0 from J, leaving 7 bases between them. As DNA, the CDR3 is TGTGCCAGCAGTTACGTTACCCCGAACACCGGGGAGCTGTTTTTT. Its protein is CASSYVTPNTGELFF.

The table lists this clone with a count of one. The chain combines TRBV5-1 with TRBJ2-7; 10 bases fit TRBD2. The germline CDR1 and CDR2 sequences are SGHRS and YFSETQ. The CDR3 runs 15 residues. Trimming took 4 bases from V and 4 from J; bases not matched to a gene: 8. In DNA, the CDR3 is TGCGCCAGCAGCGAGAAGGGACTAGCGATTTACGAGCAGTACTTC. This gives the protein CASSEKGLAIYEQYF.

The rearrangement joins TRBV5-6 to TRBJ2-5; TRBD2 might be the D (5 bases). V lost 2 bases to trimming and J lost 2 bases, with 10 bases between them. CDR1 SGHDT and CDR2 YYEEEE come from the germline V gene. The CDR3 loop spans 14 amino acids. CDR3 nucleotides: TGTGCCAGCAGCTTTCGTCTAGCTCAAGAGACCCAGTACTTC. It translates to CASSFRLAQETQYF.

This chain joins TRBV5-4 and TRBJ1-4; D unclear. Trimming cost V 0 bases and J 5 bases, with 5 bases left between them. This CDR3 spans 13 amino acids. Germline V gene sequence: CDR1 SGHNT, CDR2 YYREEE (reference sequence). DNA for the CDR3: TGTGCCAGCAGCTTGGAGATAAATGAAAAACTGTTTTTT. It is translated as CASSLEINEKLFF. The full variable domain, in which reference TRBV5-4 and TRBJ1-4 provide the parts outside the CDR3, is ETGVTQSPTHLIKTRGQQVTLRCSSQSGHNTVSWYQQALGQGPQFIFQYYREEENGRGNFPPRFSGLQFPNYSSELNVNALELDDSALYLCASSLEINEKLFFGSGTQLSVL.

The gene calls are TRBV7-2 and TRBJ2-7; perhaps TRBD2 as D (5 bases). This CDR3 is built from 15 residues. Trimming left V 5 bases short and J 6 bases short, with 20 bases between. Germline V CDR1 and CDR2: SGHTA, FQGNSA. The CDR3 is CASSPKREQTGEQYF. The CDR3 DNA sequence: TGTGCCAGCAGCCCCAAGAGGGAGCAGACCGGCGAGCAGTACTTC.

The V call is TRBV27, the J call TRBJ1-1, with D unresolved. CDR3 length equals 14 residues. With 5 bases removed from V and 4 bases from J, the gap between germline ends came to 14 bases. Germline CDR1 reads MNHEY; CDR2 reads SMNVEV (reference sequence). The DNA for the CDR3 is TGTGCCAGCAGTCCCCAAGTGGTGGGCACTGAAGCTTTCTTT. Encoded protein: CASSPQVVGTEAFF.

The V and J genes are TRBV6-1 and TRBJ2-7; D not certain. This CDR3 is 11 amino acids long. Germline CDR1 is MNHNS and CDR2 is SASEGT. Trimming took off 3 bases at V and 2 bases at J, with 2 bases between the two ends. The CDR3 reads CASSDPYEQYF. The CDR3 DNA is TGTGCCAGCAGTGATCCCTACGAGCAGTACTTC.

J is TRBJ1-3 and V is TRBV7-9; no clear D gene. Trimming took off 1 base at V and 7 bases at J, with 8 bases between the two ends. Germline lookup yields CDR1 SEHNR and CDR2 FQNEAQ (reference sequence). This CDR3 region has 13 residues. In DNA, the CDR3 is TGTGCCAGCAGCTTAGGGTCCCTTAACACCATATATTTT. It yields the protein CASSLGSLNTIYF.

The chain links TRBV9 to TRBJ2-3; 13 bases agree with TRBD2. Germline CDR1 reads SGDLS; CDR2 reads YYNGEE. CDR3 length equals 17 residues. J lost 3 bases, V lost 0 bases, and 4 bases had no gene match. CDR3: CASSVAGTSGATDTQYF. CDR3 DNA: TGTGCCAGCAGCGTAGCTGGGACTAGCGGGGCTACAGATACGCAGTATTTT.

The chain has TRBV9 and TRBJ2-7; D may match TRBD1 or TRBD2 (6 bases each). Trimming shortened V by 4 bases and J by 0 bases, and 20 bases separated the two germline ends. CDR3 length equals 17 residues. CDR1 is SGDLS, CDR2 YYNGEE, per germline. The CDR3 protein is CASSPHARGAHSYEQYF. CDR3 coding DNA: TGTGCCAGCAGCCCCCATGCGAGGGGGGCCCACTCCTACGAGCAGTACTTC.

The V call is TRBV2, the J call TRBJ2-2, with 7 bases fitting TRBD2. CDR3 size: 14 residues. V gave up 7 bases and J gave up 5 bases; unmatched junction bases: 7. Germline lookup yields CDR1 SNHLY and CDR2 FYNNEI. The CDR3 nucleotides are TGTGCCAGCATGGAGACTAGCTGGACCGGGGAGCTGTTTTTT. As protein: CASMETSWTGELFF. Full variable domain (outside the CDR3, taken from reference TRBV2 and TRBJ2-2): EPEVTQTPSHQVTQMGQEVILRCVPISNHLYFYWYRQILGQKVEFLVSFYNNEISEKSEIFDDQFSVERPDGSNFTLKIRSTKLEDSAMYFCASMETSWTGELFFGEGSRLTVL.